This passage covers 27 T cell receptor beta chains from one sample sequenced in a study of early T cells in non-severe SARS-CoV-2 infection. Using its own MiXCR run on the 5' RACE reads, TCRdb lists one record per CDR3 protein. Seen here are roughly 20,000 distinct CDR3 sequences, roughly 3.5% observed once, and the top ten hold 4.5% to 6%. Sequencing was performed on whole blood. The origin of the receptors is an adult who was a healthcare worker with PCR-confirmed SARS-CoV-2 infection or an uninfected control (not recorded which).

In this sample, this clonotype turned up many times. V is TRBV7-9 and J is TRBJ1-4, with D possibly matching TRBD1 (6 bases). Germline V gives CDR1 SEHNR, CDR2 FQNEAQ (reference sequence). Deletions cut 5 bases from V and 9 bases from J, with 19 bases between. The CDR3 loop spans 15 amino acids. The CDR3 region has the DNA TGTGCCAGCAGCCCTGAACAGGGCACCTCTCAAAAACTGTTTTTT. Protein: CASSPEQGTSQKLFF.

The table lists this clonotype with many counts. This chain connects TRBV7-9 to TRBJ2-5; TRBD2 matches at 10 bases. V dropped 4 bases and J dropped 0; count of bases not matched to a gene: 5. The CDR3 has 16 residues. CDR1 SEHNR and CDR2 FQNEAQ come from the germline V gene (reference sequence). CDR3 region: CASSSPSGSDQETQYF. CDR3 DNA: TGTGCCAGCAGCTCTCCTAGCGGGAGCGACCAAGAGACCCAGTACTTC.

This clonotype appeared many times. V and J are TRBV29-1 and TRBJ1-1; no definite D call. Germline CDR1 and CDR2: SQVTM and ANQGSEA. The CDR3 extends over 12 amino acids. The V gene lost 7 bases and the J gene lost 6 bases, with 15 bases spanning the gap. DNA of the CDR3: TGCAGCGCCACCTCGGGCCGCGCTGAAGCTTTCTTT. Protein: CSATSGRAEAFF.

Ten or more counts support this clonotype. The CDR3 loop reads CSPAGRGTFSYEQYF. The CDR3 DNA follows: TGCAGTCCCGCCGGGAGGGGCACTTTCTCCTACGAGCAGTACTTC. The chain uses TRBV20-1 and TRBJ2-7; TRBD2 matches at 8 bases. This CDR3 spans 15 amino acids. V dropped 8 bases and J dropped 0; count of bases not matched to a gene: 12. Germline V gives CDR1 DFQATT, CDR2 SNEGSKA (reference sequence).

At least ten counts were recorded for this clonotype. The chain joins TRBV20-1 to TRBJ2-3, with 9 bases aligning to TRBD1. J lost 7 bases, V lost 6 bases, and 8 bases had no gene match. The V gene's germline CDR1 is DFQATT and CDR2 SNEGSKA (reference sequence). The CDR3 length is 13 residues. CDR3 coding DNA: TGCAGTGCCACCGGGACAGGGATAAATACGCAGTATTTT. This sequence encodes CSATGTGINTQYF.

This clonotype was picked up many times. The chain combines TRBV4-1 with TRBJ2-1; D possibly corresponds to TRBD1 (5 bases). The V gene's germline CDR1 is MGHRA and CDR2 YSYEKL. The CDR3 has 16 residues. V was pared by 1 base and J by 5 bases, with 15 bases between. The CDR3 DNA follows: TGCGCCAGCAGCCAAGTAAGGGGCCACAAGGACAATGAGCAGTTCTTC. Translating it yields CASSQVRGHKDNEQFF.

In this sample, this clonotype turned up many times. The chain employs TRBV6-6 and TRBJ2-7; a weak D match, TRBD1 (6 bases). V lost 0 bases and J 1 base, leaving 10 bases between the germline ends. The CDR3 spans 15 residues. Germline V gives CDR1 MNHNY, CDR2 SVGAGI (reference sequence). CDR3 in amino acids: CASSYSFGQSYEQYF. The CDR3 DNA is TGTGCCAGCAGTTACTCGTTTGGACAGTCCTACGAGCAGTACTTC.

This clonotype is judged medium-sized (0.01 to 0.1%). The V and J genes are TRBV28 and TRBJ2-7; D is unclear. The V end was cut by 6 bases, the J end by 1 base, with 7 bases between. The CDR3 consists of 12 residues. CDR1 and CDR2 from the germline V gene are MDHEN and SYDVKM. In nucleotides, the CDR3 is TGTGCCAGCAGATCAGGATCCTACGAGCAGTACTTC. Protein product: CASRSGSYEQYF.

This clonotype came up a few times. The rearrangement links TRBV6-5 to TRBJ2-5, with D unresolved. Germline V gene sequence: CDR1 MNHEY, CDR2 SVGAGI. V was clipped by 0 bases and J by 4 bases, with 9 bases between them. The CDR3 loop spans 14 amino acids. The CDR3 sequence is CASSYSVRGETQYF. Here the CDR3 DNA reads TGTGCCAGCAGTTACTCTGTCCGAGGAGAGACCCAGTACTTC.

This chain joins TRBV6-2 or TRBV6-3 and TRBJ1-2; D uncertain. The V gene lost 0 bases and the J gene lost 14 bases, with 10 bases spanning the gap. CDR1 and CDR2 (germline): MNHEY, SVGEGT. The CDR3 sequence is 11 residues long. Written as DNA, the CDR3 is TGTGCCAGCAGTTACTCGAGTTCCGAAACCTTC. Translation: CASSYSSSETF.

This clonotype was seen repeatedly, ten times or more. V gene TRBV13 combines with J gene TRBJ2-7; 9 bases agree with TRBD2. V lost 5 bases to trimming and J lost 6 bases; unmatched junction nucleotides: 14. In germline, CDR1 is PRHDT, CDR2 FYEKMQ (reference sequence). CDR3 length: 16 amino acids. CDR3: CASSPPIVAGVVEQYF. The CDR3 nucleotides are TGTGCCAGCAGCCCACCCATTGTAGCGGGAGTCGTCGAGCAGTACTTC.

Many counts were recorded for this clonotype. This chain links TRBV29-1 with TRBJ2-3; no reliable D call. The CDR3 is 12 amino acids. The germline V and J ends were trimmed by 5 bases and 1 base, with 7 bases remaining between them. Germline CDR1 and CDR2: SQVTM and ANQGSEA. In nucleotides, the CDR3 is TGCAGCGTTCACAAGGGCACAGATACGCAGTATTTT. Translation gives CSVHKGTDTQYF.

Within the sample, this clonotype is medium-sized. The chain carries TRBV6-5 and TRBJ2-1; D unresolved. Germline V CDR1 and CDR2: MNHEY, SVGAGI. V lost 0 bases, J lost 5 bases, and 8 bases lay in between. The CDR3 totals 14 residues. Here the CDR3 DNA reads TGTGCCAGCAGTTACTCACCACGGAACAATGAGCAGTTCTTC. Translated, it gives CASSYSPRNNEQFF.

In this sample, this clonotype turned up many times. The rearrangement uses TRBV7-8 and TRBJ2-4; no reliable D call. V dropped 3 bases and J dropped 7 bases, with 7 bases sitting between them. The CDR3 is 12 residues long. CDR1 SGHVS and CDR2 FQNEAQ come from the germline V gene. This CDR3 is CASSFAWNIQYF. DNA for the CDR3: TGTGCCAGCAGCTTTGCGTGGAACATTCAGTACTTC.

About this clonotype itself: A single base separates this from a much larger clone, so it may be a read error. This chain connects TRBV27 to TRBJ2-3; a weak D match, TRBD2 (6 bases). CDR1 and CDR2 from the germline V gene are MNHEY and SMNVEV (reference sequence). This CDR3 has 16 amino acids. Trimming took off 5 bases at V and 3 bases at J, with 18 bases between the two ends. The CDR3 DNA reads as TGTGCCAGCAGTCCTTCCCCGGTACTAGCAACAGATACGCAGTATTTT. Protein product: CASSPSPVLATDTQYF.

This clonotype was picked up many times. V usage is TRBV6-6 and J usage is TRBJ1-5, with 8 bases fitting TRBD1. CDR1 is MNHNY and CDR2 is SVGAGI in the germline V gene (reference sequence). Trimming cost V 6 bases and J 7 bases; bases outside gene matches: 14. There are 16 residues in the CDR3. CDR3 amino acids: CASSPLDRGGGQPQHF. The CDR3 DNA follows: TGTGCCAGCAGCCCCTTAGACAGGGGTGGAGGGCAGCCCCAGCATTTT.

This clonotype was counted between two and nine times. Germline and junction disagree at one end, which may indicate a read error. The CDR3 here is CSASGRGSTGELFF. The DNA for the CDR3 is TGCAGCGCTTCGGGGAGGGGGAGCACCGGGGAGCTTTTTTTT. The chain employs TRBV29-1 and TRBJ2-2, with D possibly being TRBD2 (7 bases). Germline V gene lookup returns CDR1 SQVTM and CDR2 ANQGSEA. This CDR3 spans 14 amino acids.

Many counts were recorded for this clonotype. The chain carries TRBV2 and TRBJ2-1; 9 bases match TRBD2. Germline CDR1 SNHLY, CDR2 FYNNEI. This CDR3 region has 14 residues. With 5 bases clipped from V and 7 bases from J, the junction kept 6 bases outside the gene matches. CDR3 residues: CASSPGLAGNEQFF. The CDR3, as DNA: TGTGCCAGCAGTCCGGGACTAGCTGGAAATGAGCAGTTCTTC. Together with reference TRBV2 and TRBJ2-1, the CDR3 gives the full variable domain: EPEVTQTPSHQVTQMGQEVILRCVPISNHLYFYWYRQILGQKVEFLVSFYNNEISEKSEIFDDQFSVERPDGSNFTLKIRSTKLEDSAMYFCASSPGLAGNEQFFGPGTRLTVL.

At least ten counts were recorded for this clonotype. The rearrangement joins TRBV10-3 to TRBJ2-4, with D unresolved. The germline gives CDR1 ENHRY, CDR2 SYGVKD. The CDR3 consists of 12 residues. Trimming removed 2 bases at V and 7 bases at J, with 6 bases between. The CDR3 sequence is CAISEESNIQYF. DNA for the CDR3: TGTGCCATCAGTGAGGAAAGTAACATTCAGTACTTC.

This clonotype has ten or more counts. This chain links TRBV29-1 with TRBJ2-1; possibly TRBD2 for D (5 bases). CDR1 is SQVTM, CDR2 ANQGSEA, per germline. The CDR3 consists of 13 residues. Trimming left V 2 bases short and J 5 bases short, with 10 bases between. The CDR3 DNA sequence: TGCAGCGTTGAACCCCCTAGCAACAATGAGCAGTTCTTC. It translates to CSVEPPSNNEQFF.

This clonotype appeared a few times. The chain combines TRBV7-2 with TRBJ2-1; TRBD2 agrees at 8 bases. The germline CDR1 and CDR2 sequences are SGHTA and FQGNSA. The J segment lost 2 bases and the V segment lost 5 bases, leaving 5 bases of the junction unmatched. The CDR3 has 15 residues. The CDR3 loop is CASSVSGGTYNEQFF. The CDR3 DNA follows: TGTGCCAGCAGCGTCAGCGGGGGTACCTACAATGAGCAGTTCTTC.

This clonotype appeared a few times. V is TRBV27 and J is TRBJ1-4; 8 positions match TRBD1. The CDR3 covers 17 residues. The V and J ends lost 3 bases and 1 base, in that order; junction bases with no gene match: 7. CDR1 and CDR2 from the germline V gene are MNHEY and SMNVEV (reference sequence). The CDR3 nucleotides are TGTGCCAGCAGTTTTGGAGGCAGGGGGCTAACTAATGAAAAACTGTTTTTT. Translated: CASSFGGRGLTNEKLFF.

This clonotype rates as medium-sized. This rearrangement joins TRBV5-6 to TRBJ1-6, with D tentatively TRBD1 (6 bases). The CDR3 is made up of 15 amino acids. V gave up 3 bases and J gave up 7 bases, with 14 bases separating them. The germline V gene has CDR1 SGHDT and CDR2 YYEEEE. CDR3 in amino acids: CASSYPQGRNSPLHF. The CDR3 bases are TGTGCCAGCAGCTATCCTCAGGGGCGAAATTCACCCCTCCACTTT.

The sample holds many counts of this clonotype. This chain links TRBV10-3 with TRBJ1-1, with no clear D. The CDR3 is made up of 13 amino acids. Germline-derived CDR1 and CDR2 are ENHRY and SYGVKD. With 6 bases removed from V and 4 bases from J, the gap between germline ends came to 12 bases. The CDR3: CAISKDGATEAFF. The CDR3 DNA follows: TGTGCCATCAGCAAGGACGGCGCCACTGAAGCTTTCTTT.

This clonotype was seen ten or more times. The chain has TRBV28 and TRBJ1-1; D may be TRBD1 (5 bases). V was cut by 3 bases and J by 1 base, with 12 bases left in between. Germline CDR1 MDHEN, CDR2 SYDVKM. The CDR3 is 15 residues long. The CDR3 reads CASSLAGYSNTEAFF. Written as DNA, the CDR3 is TGTGCCAGCAGTTTGGCAGGGTATTCGAACACTGAAGCTTTCTTT.

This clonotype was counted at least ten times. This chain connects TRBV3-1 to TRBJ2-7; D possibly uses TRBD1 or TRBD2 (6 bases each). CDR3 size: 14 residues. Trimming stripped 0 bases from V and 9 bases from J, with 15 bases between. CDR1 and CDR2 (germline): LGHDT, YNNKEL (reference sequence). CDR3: CASSQEGHAGRQYF. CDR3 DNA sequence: TGTGCCAGCAGCCAAGAGGGACACGCGGGGCGGCAGTACTTC.

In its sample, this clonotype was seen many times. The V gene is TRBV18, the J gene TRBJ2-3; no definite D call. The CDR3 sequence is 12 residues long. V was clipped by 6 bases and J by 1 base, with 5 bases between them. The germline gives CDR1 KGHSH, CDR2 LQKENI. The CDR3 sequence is CASSLRTDTQYF. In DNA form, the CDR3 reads TGTGCCAGCTCTCTCCGCACAGATACGCAGTATTTT. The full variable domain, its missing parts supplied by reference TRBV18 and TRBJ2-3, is NAGVMQNPRHLVRRRGQEARLRCSPMKGHSHVYWYRQLPEEGLKFMVYLQKENIIDESGMPKERFSAEFPKEGPSILRIQQVVRGDSAAYFCASSLRTDTQYFGPGTRLTVL.